These 22 T cell receptor beta chains share one sample of origin, sequenced in a study of T cell repertoires in cytomegalovirus infection (dated by TCRdb to about 2019). The run used an Illumina HiSeq 1500. The raw public data were reprocessed by TCRdb itself: fastp quality trimming at Q25, MiXCR clonotype calling, in-frame beta chains only. Each entry merges the rows of one CDR3 protein and shows their most common DNA and genes. This sample lists 310,000 or so distinct CDR3 sequences; about 25% were detected once. The ten largest clonotypes hold around 13% of the sample. The sample consisted of PBMCs. The receptors were sampled from a human donor in good health (CMV status not recorded). Some clones in this sample may be carry-over from other donors' samples.

This clonotype was recorded at least ten times. J is TRBJ2-3 and V is TRBV7-2; TRBD2 matches at 8 bases. The CDR3 contains 14 residues. The ends lost 4 bases at V and 6 bases at J; junction bases unmatched: 6. The germline gives CDR1 SGHTA, CDR2 FQGNSA. The CDR3 reads CASSSTGGRDTQYF. The DNA for the CDR3 is TGTGCCAGCAGCTCTACGGGGGGGCGGGATACGCAGTATTTT.

This clonotype was seen a few times. J is TRBJ2-7 and V is TRBV20-1; the match to TRBD1 covers 8 bases. Per germline, CDR1 DFQATT and CDR2 SNEGSKA (reference sequence). This CDR3 contains 13 residues. V dropped 5 bases and J dropped 6; count of bases not matched to a gene: 9. The CDR3 sequence: CSAEPGQAGEQYF. For the CDR3, the DNA is TGCAGTGCTGAACCGGGACAGGCTGGCGAGCAGTACTTC.

The sample holds a few counts of this clonotype. V usage is TRBV28 and J usage is TRBJ2-1, with TRBD1 matching over 8 bases. This CDR3 region has 15 residues. Germline values: CDR1 MDHEN, CDR2 SYDVKM. The V and J ends lost 6 bases and 9 bases, in that order; junction bases with no gene match: 13. The CDR3 sequence: CASSTGQGGKGEQFF. The CDR3 DNA follows: TGTGCCAGCAGCACCGGACAGGGTGGGAAGGGTGAGCAGTTCTTC.

This clonotype was detected ten times or more. The J gene is TRBJ2-7, the V gene TRBV7-2; the D gene is possibly TRBD2 (5 bases). The germline CDR1 and CDR2 sequences are SGHTA and FQGNSA. The CDR3 covers 13 residues. V was trimmed by 6 bases and J by 2 bases, leaving 11 bases between them. The CDR3 DNA follows: TGTGCCAGCAGGAGGGCGGCGACCTACGAGCAGTACTTC. Amino acid sequence: CASRRAATYEQYF.

Written as DNA, the CDR3 is TGCAGTGCTAGTAACCGTGCCGGGCCCTACGAGCAGTACTTC. The encoded protein is CSASNRAGPYEQYF. V usage is TRBV20-1 and J usage is TRBJ2-7; the D is unclear. Germline CDR1 is DFQATT and CDR2 is SNEGSKA (reference sequence). The CDR3 is 14 amino acids. Trimming shortened V by 3 bases and J by 2 bases, and 14 bases separated the two germline ends.

This sequence joins TRBV7-2 and TRBJ1-2; 9 positions agree with TRBD1. Trimming at V came to 6 bases and at J to 2 bases, leaving 7 bases not matched to a gene. This CDR3 contains 15 residues. The germline V gene has CDR1 SGHTA and CDR2 FQGNSA. CDR3 sequence (DNA): TGTGCCAGCAGACCCTACGGACAGGGGAACTATGGCTACACCTTC. This gives the protein CASRPYGQGNYGYTF.

The rearrangement joins TRBV7-9 to TRBJ2-6, with a tentative D call TRBD1 (6 bases). Trimming pared 7 bases from V and 2 bases from J, leaving 15 bases between. Per germline, CDR1 SEHNR and CDR2 FQNEAQ (reference sequence). CDR3 length: 16 residues. CDR3 amino acids: CASTPPWDTGANVLTF. Here the CDR3 DNA reads TGTGCCAGCACCCCTCCTTGGGACACTGGGGCCAACGTCCTGACTTTC.

The J gene is TRBJ1-6, the V gene TRBV7-9, with D perhaps matching TRBD1 (5 bases). This CDR3 has 15 residues. Germline loops: CDR1 SEHNR, CDR2 FQNEAQ (reference sequence). Trimming pared 4 bases from V and 6 bases from J, leaving 13 bases between. The CDR3 DNA is TGTGCCAGCAGCTCCCGGGGGATCGGTAATTCACCCCTCCACTTT. Protein product: CASSSRGIGNSPLHF.

This rearrangement joins TRBV12-3 or TRBV12-4 to TRBJ2-2, with D maybe TRBD2 (6 bases). CDR3 size: 13 residues. With 3 bases removed from V and 7 bases from J, the gap between germline ends came to 9 bases. Written as DNA, the CDR3 is TGTGCCAGCAGTTTGAATAGCGGCGGGGAGCTGTTTTTT. Its translation is CASSLNSGGELFF.

This clonotype was seen more than once but under ten times. In DNA, the CDR3 is TGTGCCAGCAGTTACGGGACAGCTCAGAGAAACATTCAGTACTTC. As protein: CASSYGTAQRNIQYF. The rearrangement joins TRBV6-2 or TRBV6-3 to TRBJ2-4; 7 nucleotides agree with TRBD1. This CDR3 is built from 15 residues. V shed 2 bases, J shed 6 bases, and the junction held 7 bases outside the gene matches. Per the germline V gene, CDR1 is MNHEY and CDR2 is SVGEGT.

The chain links TRBV20-1 to TRBJ1-2; TRBD1 is a possible D gene (5 bases). The CDR3 is 15 residues long. Per germline, CDR1 DFQATT and CDR2 SNEGSKA (reference sequence). Trimming pared 1 base from V and 0 bases from J, leaving 12 bases between. CDR3 in DNA: TGCAGTGCTAGAGTTCCCACAGGAGCTAACTATGGCTACACCTTC. This codes for CSARVPTGANYGYTF.

This sequence joins TRBV7-2 and TRBJ2-1, with 11 bases lining up with TRBD2. Per germline, CDR1 SGHTA and CDR2 FQGNSA. J gave up 2 bases and V 6 bases, and 9 bases lay outside the gene matches. The length of the CDR3 is 17 residues. CDR3 region: CASRGGLAGGPYNEQFF. The CDR3 nucleotides are TGTGCCAGCAGGGGGGGTCTAGCGGGAGGACCCTACAATGAGCAGTTCTTC.

On this clonotype itself: Since a much larger clone is just one base distant, this may be a read error. No conserved phenylalanine or tryptophan is present at the end of the CDR3, so a read error is the likely explanation. This chain links TRBV7-2 with TRBJ2-7, with D unresolved. The CDR3 sequence is 13 residues long. Germline V gene sequence: CDR1 SGHTA, CDR2 FQGNSA. V was trimmed by 1 base and J by 1 base, leaving 5 bases between them. The CDR3 DNA follows: TGTGCCAGCAGCTTAGTCCGGTCCTACGAGCAGTACTCC. Protein: CASSLVRSYEQYS.

The chain is built from TRBV28 and TRBJ2-7; 8 bases fit TRBD2. Germline CDR1 MDHEN, CDR2 SYDVKM. The CDR3 spans 16 residues. V gave up 4 bases and J gave up 6 bases; unmatched junction bases: 14. The CDR3 is CASSWTPGLDSGEQYF. The CDR3 nucleotides read TGTGCCAGCAGTTGGACCCCGGGACTAGATTCCGGCGAGCAGTACTTC.

This clonotype showed up just a few times. The J gene is TRBJ2-4, the V gene TRBV29-1; 7 positions match TRBD1. With V trimmed by 3 bases and J by 0 bases, 8 bases remained unmatched. The germline V gene has CDR1 SQVTM and CDR2 ANQGSEA. The CDR3 runs to 16 residues. In nucleotides, the CDR3 is TGCAGCGTTGAGGCCGGGACAGCACTAGCCAAAAACATTCAGTACTTC. Its translation: CSVEAGTALAKNIQYF.

The gene calls are TRBV11-2 and TRBJ2-2; D may be TRBD2 (5 bases). The V and J ends lost 5 bases and 6 bases respectively, with 25 bases between them. Germline CDR1 SGHAT, CDR2 FQNNGV. The length of the CDR3 is 18 residues. The CDR3 DNA is TGTGCCAGCAGCCACGCCTTCTCGCGGACTTACCGACCCGGGGAGCTGTTTTTT. Translating it yields CASSHAFSRTYRPGELFF.

The V and J genes are TRBV20-1 and TRBJ2-1; the D is unclear. Trimming took 6 bases from V and 4 from J, leaving 22 bases between them. There are 16 residues in the CDR3. Germline values: CDR1 DFQATT, CDR2 SNEGSKA (reference sequence). The CDR3: CSATMLPDVGYNEQFF. CDR3 nucleotides: TGCAGTGCCACCATGCTTCCGGACGTCGGTTACAATGAGCAGTTCTTC.

This clonotype occurred a few times. The rearrangement joins TRBV7-3 to TRBJ2-3, with D possibly being TRBD1 or TRBD2 (6 bases each). With 2 bases removed from V and 5 bases from J, the gap between germline ends came to 14 bases. CDR3 length: 15 amino acids. Germline V gene lookup returns CDR1 SGHTA and CDR2 FQGTGA. CDR3 amino acids: CASSLHRGAGDTQYF. The CDR3 DNA reads TGTGCCAGCAGCTTACATAGGGGGGCGGGAGATACGCAGTATTTT.

The chain couples TRBV11-3 to TRBJ2-5; D might be TRBD1 (5 bases). Trimming pared 5 bases from V and 4 bases from J, leaving 14 bases between. The germline gives CDR1 SGHNT, CDR2 YENEEA. The CDR3 consists of 14 residues. The DNA for the CDR3 is TGTGCCAGCAGCCCAATGGTGGGGCGAGAGACCCAGTACTTC. Amino acids: CASSPMVGRETQYF.

This chain connects TRBV7-9 to TRBJ1-2, with TRBD1 matching 7 bases. Germline V gives CDR1 SEHNR, CDR2 FQNEAQ (reference sequence). The CDR3 totals 18 residues. The junction had 21 bases not matched to a gene; V was cut back by 5 bases and J by 6 bases. This CDR3 reads CASSPQSSYRGRLDGYTF. The DNA for the CDR3 is TGTGCCAGCAGCCCCCAGTCATCTTATAGGGGGCGCCTAGATGGCTACACCTTC.

The CDR3 sequence is CASRPGQGAYEQFF. The CDR3 DNA sequence: TGTGCCAGCAGACCTGGACAGGGGGCCTATGAGCAGTTCTTC. The chain links TRBV11-2 to TRBJ2-1; 11 nucleotides line up with TRBD1. CDR1 and CDR2 (germline): SGHAT, FQNNGV. The J segment lost 8 bases and the V segment lost 6 bases, leaving 6 bases of the junction unmatched. The CDR3 has 14 amino acids.

This clonotype was seen ten or more times. J is TRBJ2-1 and V is TRBV7-3; D could derive from TRBD1 or TRBD2 (6 bases each). The CDR3 has 16 amino acids. CDR1 is SGHTA and CDR2 is FQGTGA in the germline V gene. V was cut by 5 bases and J by 8 bases, with 22 bases left in between. CDR3 DNA sequence: TGTGCCAGCAGCCAGATGGGCAACGGAGGGGGAGATGAGCAGTTCTTC. It codes for CASSQMGNGGGDEQFF.